Listed below are T cell receptor beta chains from one sample, sequenced in a study of T cells in Graves' hyperthyroidism and ophthalmopathy. TCRdb itself ran the multiplex PCR reads through MiXCR, one entry per CDR3 protein. Among 500,000 to 600,000 distinct CDR3 sequences listed, around 17% were seen once. The sequencing sample was made of blood. The receptors stem from a woman between 18 and 29 years old with Graves' hyperthyroidism. The CDR3 runs from the conserved cysteine through the conserved F or W. A D gene is named only where the DNA matches it firmly. Only some rows state a clone size, as once, few, many or a class for expanded clones.

D,J,V,size,DNA,CDR3
-,TRBJ1-4,TRBV6-1,-,TGTGCCAGCAGTGAAGAGCAGGGCAGTTCCGAAAAACTGTTTTTT,CASSEEQGSSEKLFF
TRBD2,TRBJ2-5,TRBV7-2,many,TGTGCCAGCAGCTTAAGCGGGAGGGCCGGTGGAGAGACCCAGTACTTC,CASSLSGRAGGETQYF
-,TRBJ1-3,TRBV20-1,few,TGCAGTGCTAGATCGGGACGGAGTGGAAACACCATATATTTT,CSARSGRSGNTIYF
-,TRBJ2-7,TRBV12-3/TRBV12-4,many,TGTGCCAGCAGTCTCTTGAAGGACGAGCAGTACTTC,CASSLLKDEQYF
-,TRBJ1-1,TRBV12-3/TRBV12-4,-,TGTGCCAGCAGTTTCCAGGACCTCACTGAAGCTTTCTTT,CASSFQDLTEAFF
TRBD2,TRBJ2-1,TRBV12-3/TRBV12-4,many,TGTGCCAGCCAAATTGGACTAGCGGTCCTCAGCTCCTACAATGAGCAGTTCTTC,CASQIGLAVLSSYNEQFF
TRBD1,TRBJ1-4,TRBV2,few,TGTGCCAGCAGTTGGGACAGCCAAACTAATGAAAAACTGTTTTTT,CASSWDSQTNEKLFF
-,TRBJ2-5,TRBV7-9,many,TGTGCCAGCAGCCCACGGCTGACCCAGGGGCCAGAGACCCAGTACTTC,CASSPRLTQGPETQYF
TRBD1,TRBJ1-2,TRBV6-1,few,TGTGCCAGCAGTAGGGGACAGGGGGCAGGGGGCTACACCTTC,CASSRGQGAGGYTF
-,TRBJ1-1,TRBV19,-,TGTGCCAGTAGTCCAGACCCGCCGGTAAGAACTGAAGCTTTCTTT,CASSPDPPVRTEAFF
-,TRBJ1-1,TRBV29-1,-,TGCAGCGTCTGCGGACTCTCGAACACTGAAGCTTTCTTT,CSVCGLSNTEAFF
TRBD1,TRBJ1-4,TRBV2,many,TGTGCCAGCAGAGAGGACAGGGGTAATGAAAAACTGTTTTTT,CASREDRGNEKLFF
-,TRBJ1-1,TRBV19,-,TGTGCCAGTAGTACTAAGGGGTGGGCCGACACTGAAGCTTTCTTT,CASSTKGWADTEAFF
-,TRBJ2-3,TRBV7-9,few,TGTGCCAGCAGCATATACCTTCTCTCTAGCGGCACAGATACGCAGTATTTT,CASSIYLLSSGTDTQYF
TRBD2,TRBJ2-7,TRBV2,few,TGTGCCAGCAGTGAGACTAGCGGGAGTACCGAGCAGTACTTC,CASSETSGSTEQYF